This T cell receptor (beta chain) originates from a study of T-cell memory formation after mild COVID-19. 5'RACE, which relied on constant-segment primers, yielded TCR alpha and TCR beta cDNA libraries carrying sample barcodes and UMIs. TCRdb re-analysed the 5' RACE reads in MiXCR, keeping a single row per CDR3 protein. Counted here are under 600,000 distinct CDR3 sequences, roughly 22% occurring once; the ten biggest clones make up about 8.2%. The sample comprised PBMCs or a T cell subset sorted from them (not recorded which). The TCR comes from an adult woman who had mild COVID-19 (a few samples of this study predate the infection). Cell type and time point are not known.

CDR3 loop: CSASRELSNQPQHF. The CDR3, as DNA: TGCAGTGCAAGCAGGGAGTTGAGCAATCAGCCCCAGCATTTT. This rearrangement joins TRBV20-1 to TRBJ1-5; TRBD1 is a possible D gene (5 bases). CDR1 and CDR2 from the germline V gene are DFQATT and SNEGSKA (reference sequence). V lost 6 bases to trimming and J lost 1 base, with 13 bases between them. The CDR3 loop spans 14 amino acids.